This T cell receptor (beta chain) was retrieved from a study of blood T cell repertoires in COVID-19. About the study: Sources were T cells, B-cell-depleted T cells, or PBMCs; the material itself was cDNA or gDNA.

In terms of age and location, participants ranged from roughly 18 to 100 years and lived in about 25 US areas. The V gene end was trimmed by 4 bases and the J gene end by 6 bases; junction bases not matched to a gene: 5. Germline values: CDR1 SGHVS, CDR2 FQNEAQ. This CDR3 region has 15 residues. Original handling: Amplification from reference gene primers served as the basis for estimated nucleated cell counts. The repertoire was sequenced with immunoSEQ multiplex PCR; TCRdb's copy has only in-frame clones and lacks some. For V, J and clone size, that table is used; D and trimming come from the DNA. The table records under 250,000 clones, 65% to 90% of them present only once.

The sample comprised PBMCs or T cells enriched from blood (not recorded which). The receptor was isolated from a woman in her 50s with acute COVID-19. The chain employs TRBV7-8 and TRBJ2-1; 11 positions match TRBD2. This CDR3 reads CASSYLAGGSNEQFF. The CDR3 DNA reads as TGTGCCAGCAGCTACCTAGCGGGGGGCTCCAATGAGCAGTTCTTC.